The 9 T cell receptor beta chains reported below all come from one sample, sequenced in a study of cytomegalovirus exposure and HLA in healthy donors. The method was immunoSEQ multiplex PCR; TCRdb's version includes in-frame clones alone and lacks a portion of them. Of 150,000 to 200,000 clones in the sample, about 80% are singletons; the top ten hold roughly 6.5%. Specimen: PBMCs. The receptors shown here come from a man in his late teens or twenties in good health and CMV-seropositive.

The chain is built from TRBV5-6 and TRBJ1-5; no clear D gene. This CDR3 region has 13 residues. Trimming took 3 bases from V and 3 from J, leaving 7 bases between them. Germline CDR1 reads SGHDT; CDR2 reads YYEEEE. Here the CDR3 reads CASSSGDNQPQHF. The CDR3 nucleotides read TGTGCCAGCAGCTCAGGCGACAATCAGCCCCAGCATTTT.

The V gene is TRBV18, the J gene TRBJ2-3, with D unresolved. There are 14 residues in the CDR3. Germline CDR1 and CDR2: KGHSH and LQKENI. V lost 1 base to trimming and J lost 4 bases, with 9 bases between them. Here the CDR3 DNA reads TGTGCCAGCTCACCACATCCTTCAGCAGATACGCAGTATTTT. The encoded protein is CASSPHPSADTQYF.

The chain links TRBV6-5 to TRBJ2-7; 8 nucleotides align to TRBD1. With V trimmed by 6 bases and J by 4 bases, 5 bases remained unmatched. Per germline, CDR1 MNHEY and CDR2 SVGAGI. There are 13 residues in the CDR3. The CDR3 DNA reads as TGTGCCAGCAGAGGGACAGGAGAATACGAGCAGTACTTC. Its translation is CASRGTGEYEQYF.

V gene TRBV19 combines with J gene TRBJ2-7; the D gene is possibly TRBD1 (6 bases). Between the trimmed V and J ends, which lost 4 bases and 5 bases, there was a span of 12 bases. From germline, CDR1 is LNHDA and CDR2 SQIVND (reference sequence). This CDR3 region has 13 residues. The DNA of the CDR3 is TGTGCCAGTAGTAACAGGGCCGGAGACGAGCAGTACTTC. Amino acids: CASSNRAGDEQYF. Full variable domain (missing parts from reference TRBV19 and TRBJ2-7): DGGITQSPKYLFRKEGQNVTLSCEQNLNHDAMYWYRQDPGQGLRLIYYSQIVNDFQKGDIAEGYSVSREKKESFPLTVTSAQKNPTAFYLCASSNRAGDEQYFGPGTRLTVT.

CDR3 residues: CASSGAGGGPEAFF. CDR3 DNA: TGTGCCAGCAGTGGGGCAGGGGGTGGCCCTGAAGCTTTCTTT. This chain joins TRBV6-1 and TRBJ1-1; 7 bases are a match to TRBD1. The V gene end was trimmed by 4 bases and the J gene end by 6 bases; junction bases not matched to a gene: 8. CDR3 size: 14 residues. Germline V gene data show CDR1 as MNHNS and CDR2 as SASEGT.

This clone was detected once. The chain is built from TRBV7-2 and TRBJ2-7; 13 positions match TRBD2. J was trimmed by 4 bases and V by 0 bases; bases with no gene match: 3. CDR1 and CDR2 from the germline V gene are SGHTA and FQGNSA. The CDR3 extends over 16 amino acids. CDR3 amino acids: CASSLAPLAGGYEQYF. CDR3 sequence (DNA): TGTGCCAGCAGCTTAGCTCCACTAGCGGGAGGGTACGAGCAGTACTTC.

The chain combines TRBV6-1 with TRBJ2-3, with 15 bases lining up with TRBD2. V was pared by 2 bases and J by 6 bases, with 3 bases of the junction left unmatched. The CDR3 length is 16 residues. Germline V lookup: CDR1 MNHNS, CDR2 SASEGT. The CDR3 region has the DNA TGTGCCAGCAGTGAAAGGACTAGCGGGAGGGCCGATACGCAGTATTTT. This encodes CASSERTSGRADTQYF.

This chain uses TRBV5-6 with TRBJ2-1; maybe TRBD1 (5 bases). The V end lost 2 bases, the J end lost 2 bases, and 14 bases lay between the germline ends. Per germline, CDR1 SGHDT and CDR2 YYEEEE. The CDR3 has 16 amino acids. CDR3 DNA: TGTGCCAGCAGCTTTTACCGAGACAGCCCCTACAATGAGCAGTTCTTC. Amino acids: CASSFYRDSPYNEQFF.

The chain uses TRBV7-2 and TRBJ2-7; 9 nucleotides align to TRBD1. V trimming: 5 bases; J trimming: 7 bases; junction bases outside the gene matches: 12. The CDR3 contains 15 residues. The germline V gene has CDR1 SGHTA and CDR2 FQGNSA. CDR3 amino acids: CASSPGQGGKREQYF. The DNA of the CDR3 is TGTGCCAGCAGCCCGGGACAGGGTGGGAAGAGGGAGCAGTACTTC.